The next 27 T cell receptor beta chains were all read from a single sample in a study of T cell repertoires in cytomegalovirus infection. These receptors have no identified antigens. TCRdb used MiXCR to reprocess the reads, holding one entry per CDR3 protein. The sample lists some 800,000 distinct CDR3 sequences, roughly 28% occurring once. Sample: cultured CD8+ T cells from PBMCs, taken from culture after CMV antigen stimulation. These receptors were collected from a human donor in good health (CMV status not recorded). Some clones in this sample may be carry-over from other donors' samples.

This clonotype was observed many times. This CDR3 is CASSLRGIDTQYF. CDR3 DNA sequence: TGTGCCAGCAGCCTCAGGGGGATAGATACGCAGTATTTT. This chain joins TRBV7-2 and TRBJ2-3; 7 nucleotides line up with TRBD1. Germline-derived CDR1 and CDR2 are SGHTA and FQGNSA. V lost 5 bases and J lost 5; bases outside the gene matches: 4. CDR3 length: 13 amino acids.

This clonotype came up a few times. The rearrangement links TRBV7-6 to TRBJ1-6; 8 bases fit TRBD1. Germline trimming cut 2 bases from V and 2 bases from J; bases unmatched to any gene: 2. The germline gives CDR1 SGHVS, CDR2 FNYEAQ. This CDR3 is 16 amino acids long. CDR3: CASSLSTGAYNSPLHF. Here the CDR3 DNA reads TGTGCCAGCAGCTTATCGACAGGGGCCTATAATTCACCCCTCCACTTT.

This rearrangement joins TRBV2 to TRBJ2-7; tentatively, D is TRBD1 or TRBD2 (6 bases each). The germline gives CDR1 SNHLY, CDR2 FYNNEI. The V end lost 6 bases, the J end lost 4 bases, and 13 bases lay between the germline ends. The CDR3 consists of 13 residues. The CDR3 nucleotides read TGTGCCAGCAGCCACGGGGGCGGATACGAGCAGTACGTC. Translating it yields CASSHGGGYEQYV.

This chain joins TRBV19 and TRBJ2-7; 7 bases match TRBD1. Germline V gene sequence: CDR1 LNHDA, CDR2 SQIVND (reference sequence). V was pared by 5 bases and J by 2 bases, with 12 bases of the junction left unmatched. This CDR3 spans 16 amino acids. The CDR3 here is CASSDKGGVRPYEQYV. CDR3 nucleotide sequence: TGTGCCAGTAGTGATAAAGGGGGCGTCCGCCCCTACGAGCAGTACGTC.

CDR3 residues: CASSDLDSDAFSNQPQHF. CDR3 DNA: TGTGCCAGCAGTGATCTCGACAGCGACGCTTTTAGCAATCAGCCCCAGCATTTT. The chain couples TRBV2 to TRBJ1-5; TRBD1 might be the D (5 bases). Looked up from germline, CDR1 is SNHLY and CDR2 is FYNNEI. V was trimmed by 3 bases and J by 0 bases, leaving 18 bases between them. The CDR3 spans 18 residues.

CDR3 coding DNA: TGCGCCAGCAGCTTGGCCGGGGGTCCCCTGAACACTGAAGCTTTCTTT. Its protein is CASSLAGGPLNTEAFF. This chain connects TRBV5-1 to TRBJ1-1, with D possibly being TRBD1 (5 bases). V was trimmed by 0 bases and J by 0 bases, leaving 12 bases between them. CDR1 and CDR2 (germline): SGHRS, YFSETQ. The CDR3 contains 16 residues.

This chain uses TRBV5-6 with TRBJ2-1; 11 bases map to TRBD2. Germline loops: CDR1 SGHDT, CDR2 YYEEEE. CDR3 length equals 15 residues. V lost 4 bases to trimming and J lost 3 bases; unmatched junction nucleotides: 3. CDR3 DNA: TGTGCCAGCAGCGCGGGACTAGCGGTCTACAATGAGCAGTTCTTC. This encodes CASSAGLAVYNEQFF.

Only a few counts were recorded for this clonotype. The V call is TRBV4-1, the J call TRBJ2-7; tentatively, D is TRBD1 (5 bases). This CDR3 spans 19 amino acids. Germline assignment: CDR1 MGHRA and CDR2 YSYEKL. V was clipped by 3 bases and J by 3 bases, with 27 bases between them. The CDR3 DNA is TGCGCCAGCAGCCACCCGAAGCAGGGCTCGGCGACGCCCAACTACGAGCAGTACTTC. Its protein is CASSHPKQGSATPNYEQYF.

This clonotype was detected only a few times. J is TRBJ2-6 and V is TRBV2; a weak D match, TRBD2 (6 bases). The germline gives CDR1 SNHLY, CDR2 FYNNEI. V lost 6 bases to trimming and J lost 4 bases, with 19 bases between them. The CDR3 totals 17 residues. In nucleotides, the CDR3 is TGTGCCAGCAGGGGCGCAGGCGGGGTAACAGGGGCCAACGTCCTGACTTTC. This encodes CASRGAGGVTGANVLTF.

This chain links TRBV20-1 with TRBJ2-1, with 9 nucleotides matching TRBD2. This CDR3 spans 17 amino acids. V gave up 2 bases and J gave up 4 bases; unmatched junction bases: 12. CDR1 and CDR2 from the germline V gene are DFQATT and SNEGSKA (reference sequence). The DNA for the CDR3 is TGCAGTGCTAGAACGGTCGGCGGGGGGGGACTATACAATGAGCAGTTCTTC. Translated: CSARTVGGGGLYNEQFF.

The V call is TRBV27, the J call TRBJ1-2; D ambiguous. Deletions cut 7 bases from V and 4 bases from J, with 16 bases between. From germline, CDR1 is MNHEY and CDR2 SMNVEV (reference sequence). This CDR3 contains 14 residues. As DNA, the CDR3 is TGTGCCAGCACCCCGAAAGGGTGGGGCTATGGCTACACCTTC. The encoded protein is CASTPKGWGYGYTF.

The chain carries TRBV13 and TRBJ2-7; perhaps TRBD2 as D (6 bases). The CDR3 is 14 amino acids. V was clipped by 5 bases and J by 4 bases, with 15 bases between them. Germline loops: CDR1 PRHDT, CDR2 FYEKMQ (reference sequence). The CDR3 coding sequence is TGTGCCAGCAGCCCAGCGGGCAGGCGGTACGAGCAGTACTTC. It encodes CASSPAGRRYEQYF.

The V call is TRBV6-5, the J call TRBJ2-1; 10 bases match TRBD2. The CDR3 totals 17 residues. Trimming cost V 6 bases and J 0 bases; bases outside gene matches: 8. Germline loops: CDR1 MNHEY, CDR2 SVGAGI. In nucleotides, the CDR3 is TGTGCCAGCAGCCGCGGACTAGCGGAGTTCTCCTACAATGAGCAGTTCTTC. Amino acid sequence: CASSRGLAEFSYNEQFF.

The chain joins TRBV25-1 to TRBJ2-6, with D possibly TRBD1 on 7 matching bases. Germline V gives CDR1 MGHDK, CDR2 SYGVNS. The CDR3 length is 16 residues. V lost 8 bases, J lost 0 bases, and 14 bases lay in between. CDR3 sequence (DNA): TGTGCCAGCGGAGGGACAGCCCGCTCTGGGGCCAACGTCCTGACTTTC. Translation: CASGGTARSGANVLTF. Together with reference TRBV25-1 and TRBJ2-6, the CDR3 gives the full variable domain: EADIYQTPRYLVIGTGKKITLECSQTMGHDKMYWYQQDPGMELHLIHYSYGVNSTEKGDLSSESTVSRIRTEHFPLTLESARPSHTSQYLCASGGTARSGANVLTFGAGSRLTVL.

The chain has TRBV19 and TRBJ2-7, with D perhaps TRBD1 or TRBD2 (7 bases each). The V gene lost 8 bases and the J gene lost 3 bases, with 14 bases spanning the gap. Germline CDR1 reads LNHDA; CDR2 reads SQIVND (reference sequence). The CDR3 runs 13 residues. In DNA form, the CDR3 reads TGTGCCAGTGCAACAGGGGAGGGCTACGAGCAGTACTTC. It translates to CASATGEGYEQYF.

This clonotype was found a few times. CDR3 loop: CASSPGRWDLESGYTF. In nucleotides, the CDR3 is TGTGCCAGCAGCCCCGGGCGGTGGGACCTCGAAAGTGGCTACACCTTC. The chain joins TRBV7-9 to TRBJ1-2, with a tentative D call TRBD1 (5 bases). The CDR3 runs 16 residues. Trimming took off 5 bases at V and 7 bases at J, with 23 bases between the two ends. The germline V gene encodes CDR1 SEHNR and CDR2 FQNEAQ (reference sequence).

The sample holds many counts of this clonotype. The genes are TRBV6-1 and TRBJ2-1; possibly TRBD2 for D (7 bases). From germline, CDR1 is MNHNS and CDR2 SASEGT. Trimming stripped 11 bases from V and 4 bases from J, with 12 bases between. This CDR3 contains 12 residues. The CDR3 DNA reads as TGTGCCGGGGGGGGGCCTTACAATGAGCAGTTCTTC. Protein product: CAGGGPYNEQFF.

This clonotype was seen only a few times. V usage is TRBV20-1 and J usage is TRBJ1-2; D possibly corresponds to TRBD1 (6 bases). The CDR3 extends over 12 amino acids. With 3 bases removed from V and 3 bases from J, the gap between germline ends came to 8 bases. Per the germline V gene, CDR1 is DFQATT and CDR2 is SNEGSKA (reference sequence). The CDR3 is CSASPGDYGYTF. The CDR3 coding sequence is TGCAGTGCTAGTCCAGGGGACTATGGCTACACCTTC.

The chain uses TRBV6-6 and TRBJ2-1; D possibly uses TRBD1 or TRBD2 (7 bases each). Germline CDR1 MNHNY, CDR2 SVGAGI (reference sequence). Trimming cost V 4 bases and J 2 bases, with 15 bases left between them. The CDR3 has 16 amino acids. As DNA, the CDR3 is TGTGCCAGCAGTTCTCACAGGGGAGGGGCCTACAATGAGCAGTTCTTC. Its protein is CASSSHRGGAYNEQFF.

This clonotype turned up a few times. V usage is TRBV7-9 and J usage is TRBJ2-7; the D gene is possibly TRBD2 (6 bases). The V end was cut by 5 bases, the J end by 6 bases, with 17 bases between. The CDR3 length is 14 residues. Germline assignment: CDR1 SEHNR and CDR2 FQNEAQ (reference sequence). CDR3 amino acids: CASSPDGGNGEQYV. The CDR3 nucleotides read TGTGCCAGCAGCCCAGACGGAGGGAATGGCGAGCAGTACGTC.

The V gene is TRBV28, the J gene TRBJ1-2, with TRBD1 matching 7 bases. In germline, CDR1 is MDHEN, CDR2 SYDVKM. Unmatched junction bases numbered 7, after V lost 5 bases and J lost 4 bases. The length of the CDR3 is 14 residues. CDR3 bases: TGTGCCAGCAGTCCCGGGACAGTTAGCTATGGCTACACCTTC. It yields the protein CASSPGTVSYGYTF.

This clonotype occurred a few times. CDR3 residues: CASSYLRGWAIFSPLHF. The CDR3 DNA reads TGTGCCAGCAGTTACTTGCGAGGTTGGGCGATCTTTTCACCCCTCCACTTT. This chain uses TRBV6-6 with TRBJ1-6; D is uncertain. Trimming cost V 1 base and J 9 bases, with 19 bases left between them. The CDR3 consists of 17 residues. Germline-derived CDR1 and CDR2 are MNHNY and SVGAGI (reference sequence).

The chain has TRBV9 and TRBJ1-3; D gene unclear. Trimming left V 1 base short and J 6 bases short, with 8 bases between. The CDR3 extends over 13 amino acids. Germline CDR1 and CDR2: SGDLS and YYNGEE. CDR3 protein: CASSVFNENTIYF. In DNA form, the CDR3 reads TGTGCCAGCAGCGTATTTAATGAAAACACCATATATTTT.

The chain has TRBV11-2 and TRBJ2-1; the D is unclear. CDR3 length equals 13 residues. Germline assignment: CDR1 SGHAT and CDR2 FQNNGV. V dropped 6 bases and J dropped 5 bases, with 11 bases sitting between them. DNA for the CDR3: TGTGCCAGCAGTAATGTACAGAACAATGAGCAGTTCTTC. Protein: CASSNVQNNEQFF.

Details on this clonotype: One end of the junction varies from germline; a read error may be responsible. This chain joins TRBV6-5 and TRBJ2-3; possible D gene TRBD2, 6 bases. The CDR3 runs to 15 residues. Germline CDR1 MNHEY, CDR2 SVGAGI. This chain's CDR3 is CASSDSGTSTDTQYF. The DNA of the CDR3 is TGTGCCAGCAGTGACTCCGGGACTAGCACAGATACGCAGTATTTT.

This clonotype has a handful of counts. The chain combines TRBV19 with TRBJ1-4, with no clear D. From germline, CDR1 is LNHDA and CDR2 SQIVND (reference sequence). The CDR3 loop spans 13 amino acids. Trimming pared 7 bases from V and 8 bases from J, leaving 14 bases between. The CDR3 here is CASTGRDWEKLFF. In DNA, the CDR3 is TGTGCCAGTACCGGTAGGGATTGGGAAAAACTGTTTTTT.

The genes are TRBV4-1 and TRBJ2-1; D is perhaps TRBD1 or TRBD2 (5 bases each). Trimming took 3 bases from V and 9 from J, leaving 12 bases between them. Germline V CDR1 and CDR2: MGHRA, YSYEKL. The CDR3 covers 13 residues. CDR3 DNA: TGCGCCAGCAGCCATCCACTAGACAGTGAGCAGTTCTTC. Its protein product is CASSHPLDSEQFF.